This TCR beta chain stems from a study of blood T cells in healthy people across ages. A second PCR of roughly 7 to 11 cycles used a sample-barcoded 5' primer and a J-beta primer mix. TCRdb analysed the 5' RACE reads with MiXCR anew, one entry per CDR3 protein. The table lists more than 800,000 distinct CDR3 sequences, roughly 45% of them singletons. Germline V gives CDR1 DFQATT, CDR2 SNEGSKA (reference sequence). The CDR3 is made up of 11 amino acids. Trimming removed 7 bases from V and 5 bases from J; junction bases left unmatched: 5. The origin of this receptor is a woman in her sixties or seventies in good health. Sequences were obtained from blood. The rearrangement links TRBV20-1 to TRBJ2-7, with 7 bases fitting TRBD2. CDR3 residues: CSVQGGNEQYF. CDR3 coding DNA: TGCAGTGTCCAGGGAGGGAACGAGCAGTACTTC.